Here is one TCR beta chain with its context. The data were obtained in a study of blood T cell repertoires in COVID-19. This CDR3 spans 14 amino acids. V was cut by 3 bases and J by 0 bases, with 6 bases left in between. Germline V gene sequence: CDR1 MDHEN, CDR2 SYDVKM. Sequenced by immunoSEQ multiplex PCR; TCRdb stores in-frame clones only, minus some. The repertoire holds 55,000 to 70,000 clones, roughly 92% seen once, with around 6% in the top ten. Sequenced: peripheral blood. The chain combines TRBV28 with TRBJ1-3; D remains ambiguous. The source is a human donor in a cohort sampled during active COVID-19. CDR3 in amino acids: CASSLRDSGNTIYF. In DNA, the CDR3 is TGTGCCAGCAGTTTGCGGGACTCTGGAAACACCATATATTTT.